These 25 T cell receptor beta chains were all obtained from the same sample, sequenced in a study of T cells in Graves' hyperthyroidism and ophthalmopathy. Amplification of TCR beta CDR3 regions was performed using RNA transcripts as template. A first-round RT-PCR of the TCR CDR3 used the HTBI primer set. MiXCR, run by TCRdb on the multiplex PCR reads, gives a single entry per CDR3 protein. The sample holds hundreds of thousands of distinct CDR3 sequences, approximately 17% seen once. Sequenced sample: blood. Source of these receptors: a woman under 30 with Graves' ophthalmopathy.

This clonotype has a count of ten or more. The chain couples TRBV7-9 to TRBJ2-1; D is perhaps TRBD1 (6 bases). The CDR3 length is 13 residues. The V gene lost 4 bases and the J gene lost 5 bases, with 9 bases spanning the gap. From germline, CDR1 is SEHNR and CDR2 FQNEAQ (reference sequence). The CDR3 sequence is CASSSDRHNEQFF. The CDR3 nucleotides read TGTGCCAGCAGCTCTGACAGGCACAATGAGCAGTTCTTC.

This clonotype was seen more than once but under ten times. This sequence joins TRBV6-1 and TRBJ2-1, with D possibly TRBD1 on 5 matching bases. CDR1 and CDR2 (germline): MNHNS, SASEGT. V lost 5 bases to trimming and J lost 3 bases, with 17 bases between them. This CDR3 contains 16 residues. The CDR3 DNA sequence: TGTGCCAGCAGTTTCCGAAGGGGCAAAGGCTACAATGAGCAGTTCTTC. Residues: CASSFRRGKGYNEQFF.

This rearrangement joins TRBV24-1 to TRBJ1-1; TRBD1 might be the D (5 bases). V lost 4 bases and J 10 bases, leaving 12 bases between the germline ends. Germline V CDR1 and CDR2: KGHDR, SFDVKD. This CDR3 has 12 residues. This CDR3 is CATSDQFGGAFF. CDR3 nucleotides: TGTGCCACCAGTGACCAATTCGGGGGAGCTTTCTTT.

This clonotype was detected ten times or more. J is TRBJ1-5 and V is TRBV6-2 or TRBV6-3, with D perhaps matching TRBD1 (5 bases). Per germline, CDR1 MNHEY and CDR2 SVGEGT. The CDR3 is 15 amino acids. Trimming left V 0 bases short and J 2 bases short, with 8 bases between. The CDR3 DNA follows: TGTGCCAGCAGTTACTCTCTGGGGGGCAATCAGCCCCAGCATTTT. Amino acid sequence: CASSYSLGGNQPQHF.

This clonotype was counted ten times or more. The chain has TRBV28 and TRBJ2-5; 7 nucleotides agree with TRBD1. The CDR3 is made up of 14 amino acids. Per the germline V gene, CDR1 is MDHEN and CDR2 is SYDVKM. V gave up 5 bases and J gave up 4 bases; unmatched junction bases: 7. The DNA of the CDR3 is TGTGCCAGCAGTCCCGACAGGGTTGGAGAGACCCAGTACTTC. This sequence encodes CASSPDRVGETQYF.

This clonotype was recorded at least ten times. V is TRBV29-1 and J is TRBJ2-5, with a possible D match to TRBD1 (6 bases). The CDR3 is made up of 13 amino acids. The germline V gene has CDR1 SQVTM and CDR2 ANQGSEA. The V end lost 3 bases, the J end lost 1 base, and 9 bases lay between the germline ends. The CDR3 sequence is CSVDSDSQETQYF. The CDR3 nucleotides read TGCAGCGTTGACTCGGACAGCCAAGAGACCCAGTACTTC.

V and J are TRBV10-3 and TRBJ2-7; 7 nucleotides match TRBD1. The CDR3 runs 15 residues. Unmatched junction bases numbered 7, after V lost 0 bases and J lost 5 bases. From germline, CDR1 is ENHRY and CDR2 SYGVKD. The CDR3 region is CAISESGQWAHEQYF. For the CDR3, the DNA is TGTGCCATCAGTGAGTCGGGACAGTGGGCTCACGAGCAGTACTTC.

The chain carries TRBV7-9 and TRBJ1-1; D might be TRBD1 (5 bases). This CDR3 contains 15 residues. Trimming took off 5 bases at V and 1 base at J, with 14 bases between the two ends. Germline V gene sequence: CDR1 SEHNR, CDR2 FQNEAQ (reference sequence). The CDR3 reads CASSLVRGKNTEAFF. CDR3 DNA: TGTGCCAGCAGCCTAGTACGGGGGAAGAACACTGAAGCTTTCTTT.

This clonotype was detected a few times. CDR3 nucleotide sequence: TGTGCCAGCAGCTTAGAAGGACGGGAAAACTACGAGCAGTACTTC. Protein product: CASSLEGRENYEQYF. V gene TRBV11-2 combines with J gene TRBJ2-7; TRBD2 is a possible D gene (5 bases). The V end lost 0 bases, the J end lost 3 bases, and 12 bases lay between the germline ends. Germline V gene data show CDR1 as SGHAT and CDR2 as FQNNGV. CDR3 size: 15 residues.

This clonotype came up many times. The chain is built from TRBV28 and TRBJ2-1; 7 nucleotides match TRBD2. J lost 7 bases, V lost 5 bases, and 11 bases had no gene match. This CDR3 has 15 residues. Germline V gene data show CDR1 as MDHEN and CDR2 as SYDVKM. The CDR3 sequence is CASSPRAGIMNEQFF. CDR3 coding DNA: TGTGCCAGCAGTCCAAGAGCGGGAATTATGAATGAGCAGTTCTTC.

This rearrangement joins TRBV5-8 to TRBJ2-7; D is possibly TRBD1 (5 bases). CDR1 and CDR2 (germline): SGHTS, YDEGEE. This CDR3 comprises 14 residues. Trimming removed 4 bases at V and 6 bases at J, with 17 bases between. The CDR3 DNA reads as TGTGCCAGCAGCAGCAGCGCTGGGGCCGGCGAGCAGTACTTC. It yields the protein CASSSSAGAGEQYF.

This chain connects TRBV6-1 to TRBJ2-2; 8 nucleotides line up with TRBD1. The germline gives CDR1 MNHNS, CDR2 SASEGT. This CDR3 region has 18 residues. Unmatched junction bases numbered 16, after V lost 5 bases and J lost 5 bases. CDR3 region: CASSRTMSGGLRTGELFF. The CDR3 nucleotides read TGTGCCAGCAGTCGCACTATGTCAGGGGGCTTAAGAACCGGGGAGCTGTTTTTT.

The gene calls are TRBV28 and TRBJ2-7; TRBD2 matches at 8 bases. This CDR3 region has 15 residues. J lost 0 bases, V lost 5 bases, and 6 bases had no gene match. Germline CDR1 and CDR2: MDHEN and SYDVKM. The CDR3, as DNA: TGTGCCAGCAGTATACTAGCGGAAAGCTCCTACGAGCAGTACTTC. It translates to CASSILAESSYEQYF.

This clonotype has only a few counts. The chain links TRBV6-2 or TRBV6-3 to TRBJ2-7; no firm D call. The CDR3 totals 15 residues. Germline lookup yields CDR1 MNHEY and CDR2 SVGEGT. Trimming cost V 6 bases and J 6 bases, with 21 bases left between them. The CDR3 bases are TGTGCCAGCAGCCCCGCACAGATAATCAGTGGCGAGCAGTACTTC. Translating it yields CASSPAQIISGEQYF.

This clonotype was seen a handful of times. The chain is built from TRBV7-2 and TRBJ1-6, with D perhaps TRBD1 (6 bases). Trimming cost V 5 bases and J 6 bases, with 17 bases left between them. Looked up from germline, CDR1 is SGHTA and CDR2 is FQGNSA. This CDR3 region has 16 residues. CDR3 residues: CASSLRTQGGNSPLHF. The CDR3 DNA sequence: TGTGCCAGCAGCCTACGGACTCAAGGGGGTAATTCACCCCTCCACTTT.

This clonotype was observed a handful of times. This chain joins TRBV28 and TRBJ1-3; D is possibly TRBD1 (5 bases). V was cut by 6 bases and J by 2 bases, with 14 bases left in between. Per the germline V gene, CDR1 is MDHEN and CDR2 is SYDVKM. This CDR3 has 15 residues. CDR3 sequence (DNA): TGTGCCAGCAGGGCTGGGACCGCTCCTGGAAACACCATATATTTT. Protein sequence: CASRAGTAPGNTIYF. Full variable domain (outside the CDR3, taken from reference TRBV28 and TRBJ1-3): DVKVTQSSRYLVKRTGEKVFLECVQDMDHENMFWYRQDPGLGLRLIYFSYDVKMKEKGDIPEGYSVSREKKERFSLILESASTNQTSMYLCASRAGTAPGNTIYFGEGSWLTVV.

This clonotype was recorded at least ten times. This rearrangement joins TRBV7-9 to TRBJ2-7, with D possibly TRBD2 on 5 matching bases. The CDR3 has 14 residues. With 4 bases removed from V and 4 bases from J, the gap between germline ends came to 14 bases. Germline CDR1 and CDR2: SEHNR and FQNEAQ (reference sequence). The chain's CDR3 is CASSSEGRRYEQYF. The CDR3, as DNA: TGTGCCAGCAGCTCCGAGGGCAGGCGGTACGAGCAGTACTTC.

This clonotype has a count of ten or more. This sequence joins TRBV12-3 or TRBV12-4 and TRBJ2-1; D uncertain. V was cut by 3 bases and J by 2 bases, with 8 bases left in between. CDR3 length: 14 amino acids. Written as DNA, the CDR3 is TGTGCCAGCAGTTTCCTAGGACCCTACAATGAGCAGTTCTTC. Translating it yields CASSFLGPYNEQFF.

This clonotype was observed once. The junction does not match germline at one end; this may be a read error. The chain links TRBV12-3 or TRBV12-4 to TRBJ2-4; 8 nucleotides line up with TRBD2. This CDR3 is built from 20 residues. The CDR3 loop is CASSASRAESGRMAKNIRYF. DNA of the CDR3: TGTGCCAGCAGCGCGTCTCGGGCCGAAAGCGGGAGAATGGCCAAAAACATTCGGTACTTC.

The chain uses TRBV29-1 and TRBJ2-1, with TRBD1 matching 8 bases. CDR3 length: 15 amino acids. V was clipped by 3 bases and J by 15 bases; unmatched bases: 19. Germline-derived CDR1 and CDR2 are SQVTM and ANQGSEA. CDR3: CSVDLTGTGLPVRFF. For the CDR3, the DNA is TGCAGCGTTGATCTAACGGGGACAGGTTTACCTGTGCGGTTCTTC.

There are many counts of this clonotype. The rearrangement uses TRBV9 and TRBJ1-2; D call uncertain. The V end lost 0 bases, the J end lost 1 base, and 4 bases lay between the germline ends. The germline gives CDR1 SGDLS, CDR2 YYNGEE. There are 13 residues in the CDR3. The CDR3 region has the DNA TGTGCCAGCAGCGTAGACAGTAACTATGGCTACACCTTC. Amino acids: CASSVDSNYGYTF.

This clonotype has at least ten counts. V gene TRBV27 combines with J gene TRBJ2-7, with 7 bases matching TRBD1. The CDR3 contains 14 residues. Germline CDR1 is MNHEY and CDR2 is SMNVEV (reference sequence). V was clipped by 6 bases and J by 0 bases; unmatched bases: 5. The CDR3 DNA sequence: TGTGCCAGCAGCCTCGACAGGGCCTCCTACGAGCAGTACTTC. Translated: CASSLDRASYEQYF.

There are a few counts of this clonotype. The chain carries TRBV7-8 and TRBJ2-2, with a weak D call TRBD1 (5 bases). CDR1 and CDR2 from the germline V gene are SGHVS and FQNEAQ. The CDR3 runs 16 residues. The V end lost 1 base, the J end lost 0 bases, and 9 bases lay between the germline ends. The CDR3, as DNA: TGTGCCAGCAGCTTAGGCAGGGTCTCGAACACCGGGGAGCTGTTTTTT. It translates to CASSLGRVSNTGELFF.

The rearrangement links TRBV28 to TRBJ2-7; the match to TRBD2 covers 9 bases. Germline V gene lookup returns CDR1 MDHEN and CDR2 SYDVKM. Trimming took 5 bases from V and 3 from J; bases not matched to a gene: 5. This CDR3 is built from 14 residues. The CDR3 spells CASSLTSGYYEQYF. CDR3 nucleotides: TGTGCCAGCAGTCTGACTAGCGGATACTACGAGCAGTACTTC.

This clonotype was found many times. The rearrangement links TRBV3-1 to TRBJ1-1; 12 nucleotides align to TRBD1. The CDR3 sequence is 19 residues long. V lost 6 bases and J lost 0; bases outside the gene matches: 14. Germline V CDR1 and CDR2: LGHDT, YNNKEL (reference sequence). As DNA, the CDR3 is TGTGCCAGCAGTTCCGGGACAGGGGGCCCTCTACTAATGAACACTGAAGCTTTCTTT. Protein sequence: CASSSGTGGPLLMNTEAFF.